This is a list of T cell receptor beta chains from one sample in a study of post-analysis software for immune sequencing data. One entry per CDR3 protein results from TCRdb running MiXCR on the PCR reads. This sample yields around 250,000 distinct CDR3 sequences, of which 30% to 45% are seen a single time; under 5% belongs to the top ten. Sequencing was done on a sample of blood. All receptors derive from a girl aged 10-17 years with multiple sclerosis. The CDR3 runs from the conserved cysteine through the conserved F or W. A D gene is named only where the DNA matches it firmly. Rows give clone size only sometimes, using once, few, many, or a class for an expanded clone.

D,J,V,size,length,DNA,CDR3
TRBD2,TRBJ2-1,TRBV30,many,15,TGTGCCTGGAGTGTACCTAGCGGGATAAGGAATGAGCAGTTCTTC,CAWSVPSGIRNEQFF
-,TRBJ2-3,TRBV5-6,many,14,TGTGCCAGCAGCTTTACTGGAGGCACAGATACGCAGTATTTT,CASSFTGGTDTQYF
TRBD2,TRBJ2-5,TRBV12-5,many,18,TGTGCTAGTGCCGTCGGGACTAGCGGGGGGGCCTTTGGGGAGACCCAGTACTTC,CASAVGTSGGAFGETQYF
TRBD2,TRBJ2-3,TRBV9,many,15,TGTGCCAGCAGCTCTGGACTAGCGGTGGCAGATACGCAGTATTTT,CASSSGLAVADTQYF
TRBD2,TRBJ2-5,TRBV4-1,many,15,TGCGCCAGCAGCCAATTTACTAGCGGGAGGGAGACCCAGTACTTC,CASSQFTSGRETQYF
TRBD2,TRBJ2-1,TRBV7-2,many,14,TGTGCCAGCAGCGTTTTTAGCGGGAGCGATGAGCAGTTCTTC,CASSVFSGSDEQFF
-,TRBJ2-5,TRBV5-6,many,13,TGTGCCAGCAGCTTTGGAAGCGGGGAGACCCAGTACTTC,CASSFGSGETQYF
TRBD2,TRBJ2-3,TRBV29-1,-,16,TGCAGCGTTGAAGAAGGCGGGAGGGCCAGCACAGATACGCGGTATTTT,CSVEEGGRASTDTRYF
TRBD1,TRBJ1-2,TRBV5-1,-,15,TGCGCCAGCAGCCTTGGATCCCGGACAGGGGACGGCTACACCTTC,CASSLGSRTGDGYTF
TRBD2,TRBJ2-2,TRBV12-3/TRBV12-4,few,18,TGTGCCAGCAGATCGGGACTAGCCCTCGAGTGGGACACCGGGGAGCTGTTTTTT,CASRSGLALEWDTGELFF
-,TRBJ2-3,TRBV9,-,13,TGTGCCAGCAGCTGGGACACTACAGATACGCAGTATTTT,CASSWDTTDTQYF